The entry that follows covers one T cell receptor (beta chain) sequence. The target antigen is unknown. The sample comes from a study of cytomegalovirus exposure and HLA in healthy donors. Study-wide points: Researchers catalogued over 150 TCR beta chains as cytomegalovirus-associated. Immune exposure data for these donors was limited to CMV serostatus.

Trimming removed 7 bases from V and 8 bases from J; junction bases left unmatched: 8. The length of the CDR3 is 13 residues. Looked up from germline, CDR1 is SGHRS and CDR2 is YFSETQ. The PCR had 60 Vbeta and 13 Jbeta primers. Clones were read by immunoSEQ multiplex PCR, and TCRdb kept only the in-frame ones, dropping some. The sample holds some 250,000 clones; more than 75% are singletons and the top ten take over 5%. Donors showed nominal health when sampled, although they likely had unrecorded immune exposures. This sequence originates from a woman between 40 and 50 years old in good health and CMV-seropositive. Sample: PBMCs. The gene calls are TRBV5-1 and TRBJ2-1; 8 bases are shared with TRBD1. Written as DNA, the CDR3 is TGCGCCAGCGCTTCGGACAGGGTATATGAGCAGTTCTTC. Its translation: CASASDRVYEQFF. The variable domain in full, with the rest retrieved from reference TRBV5-1 and TRBJ2-1, is KAGVTQTPRYLIKTRGQQVTLSCSPISGHRSVSWYQQTPGQGLQFLFEYFSETQRNKGNFPGRFSGRQFSNSRSEMNVSTLELGDSALYLCASASDRVYEQFFGPGTRLTVL.